This TCR beta chain originates from a study of control samples from healthy donors and cancer patients. CDR1 is LNHDA and CDR2 is SQIVND in the germline V gene (reference sequence). The CDR3 consists of 15 residues. Trimming pared 7 bases from V and 4 bases from J, leaving 19 bases between. The protocol was immunoSEQ multiplex PCR, while the TCRdb copy is restricted to in-frame clones and leaves out a portion. Here the sample spans over 150,000 clones, about 94% being singletons. The sequence was obtained from a man aged 35 to 55 in good health. This sequence joins TRBV19 and TRBJ1-1; D perhaps matches TRBD1 (5 bases). Sequenced sample: blood. As DNA, the CDR3 is TGTGCCAGTACCTCCCTCGGAGGGGCGGGCACTGAAGCTTTCTTT. This translates into CASTSLGGAGTEAFF.